Listed here are 12 T cell receptor beta chains from one sample, sequenced in a study of blood T cell repertoires in COVID-19. Sequencing used immunoSEQ multiplex PCR; TCRdb keeps in-frame clones, though not all of them. The sample shows about 55,000 clones, 75% to 95% of them seen only once. Source material: peripheral blood. The receptors were sampled from a man older than 75 with acute or convalescent COVID-19.

The J gene is TRBJ2-1, the V gene TRBV9, with TRBD1 as a possible D gene (5 bases). Deletions cut 0 bases from V and 13 bases from J, with 14 bases between. Germline CDR1 SGDLS, CDR2 YYNGEE. CDR3 length equals 13 residues. The CDR3 DNA reads as TGTGCCAGCAGCGTAGCCCCGTACCAGGGTCAGTTCTTC. It codes for CASSVAPYQGQFF.

V and J are TRBV9 and TRBJ2-7, with 8 bases identical to TRBD1. This CDR3 is built from 16 residues. Germline assignment: CDR1 SGDLS and CDR2 YYNGEE. J lost 3 bases, V lost 4 bases, and 12 bases had no gene match. CDR3 sequence: CASSTQGTGGVYEQYF. Written as DNA, the CDR3 is TGTGCCAGCAGCACCCAGGGGACAGGAGGAGTCTACGAGCAGTACTTC.

The chain combines TRBV11-3 with TRBJ2-5; D may be TRBD1 (6 bases). Trimming stripped 2 bases from V and 5 bases from J, with 9 bases between. The CDR3 contains 13 residues. Germline loops: CDR1 SGHNT, CDR2 YENEEA. The CDR3 reads CASSLNRVETQYF. CDR3 bases: TGTGCCAGCAGCTTAAACAGGGTGGAGACCCAGTACTTC.

The chain links TRBV19 to TRBJ2-1; TRBD2 matches at 9 bases. The CDR3 sequence is 16 residues long. Germline V gene lookup returns CDR1 LNHDA and CDR2 SQIVND (reference sequence). The junction had 15 bases not matched to a gene; V was cut back by 8 bases and J by 7 bases. The CDR3 here is CASANFGTSHINEQFF. CDR3 sequence (DNA): TGTGCCAGTGCCAATTTTGGGACTAGCCATATAAATGAGCAGTTCTTC.

V usage is TRBV2 and J usage is TRBJ2-7, with D tentatively TRBD2 (5 bases). CDR1 and CDR2 from the germline V gene are SNHLY and FYNNEI. V was trimmed by 7 bases and J by 7 bases, leaving 14 bases between them. The CDR3 extends over 12 amino acids. The CDR3 sequence: CASKVGLREQYF. In nucleotides, the CDR3 is TGTGCCAGCAAGGTCGGACTCCGGGAGCAGTACTTC.

V is TRBV10-1 and J is TRBJ1-2; D remains unclear. Germline-derived CDR1 and CDR2 are WNHNN and SYGVQD (reference sequence). The germline V and J ends were trimmed by 6 bases and 3 bases, with 17 bases remaining between them. The CDR3 has 15 amino acids. The CDR3 sequence is CASRWFGASDYGYTF. CDR3 in DNA: TGCGCCAGCAGGTGGTTTGGAGCGTCGGACTATGGCTACACCTTC.

The rearrangement uses TRBV6-5 and TRBJ1-6; 7 nucleotides line up with TRBD1. The length of the CDR3 is 13 residues. Trimming took 8 bases from V and 10 from J; bases not matched to a gene: 8. In germline, CDR1 is MNHEY, CDR2 SVGAGI. The CDR3 DNA sequence: TGTGCCAGCTCCTCGACAGGGCAATCACCCCTCCACTTT. This encodes CASSSTGQSPLHF.

The gene calls are TRBV27 and TRBJ1-1, with a tentative D call TRBD1 (5 bases). CDR1 and CDR2 from the germline V gene are MNHEY and SMNVEV (reference sequence). CDR3 length: 14 amino acids. V was trimmed by 1 base and J by 1 base, leaving 7 bases between them. CDR3 bases: TGTGCCAGCAGTTTATGGGGGGGGAACACTGAAGCTTTCTTT. This encodes CASSLWGGNTEAFF.

The chain employs TRBV4-1 and TRBJ1-5; D is uncertain. CDR3 size: 16 residues. V was clipped by 0 bases and J by 5 bases, with 14 bases between them. CDR1 MGHRA and CDR2 YSYEKL come from the germline V gene. The CDR3 sequence: CASSQDLDEGHQPQHF. The CDR3 bases are TGCGCCAGCAGCCAAGATTTGGACGAGGGCCATCAGCCCCAGCATTTT.

V and J are TRBV3-1 (or the pseudogene TRBV3-2) and TRBJ1-3; D may be TRBD1 (5 bases). The CDR3 is 12 amino acids. V was pared by 2 bases and J by 8 bases, with 7 bases between. Germline CDR1 reads LGHDT; CDR2 reads YNNKEL (reference sequence). The CDR3 DNA follows: TGTGCCAGCAGCCAAACGGGGGACACCATATATTTT. This gives the protein CASSQTGDTIYF.

This clone was counted between two and nine times. The J gene is TRBJ2-7, the V gene TRBV6-5; D gene unclear. V gave up 7 bases and J gave up 0 bases, with 13 bases separating them. This CDR3 has 14 residues. Germline CDR1 and CDR2: MNHEY and SVGAGI. The CDR3 protein is CASTSPGSSYEQYF. CDR3 in DNA: TGTGCCAGCACATCGCCCGGGTCCTCCTACGAGCAGTACTTC.

The J gene is TRBJ2-2, the V gene TRBV5-4; D is perhaps TRBD2 (6 bases). CDR1 is SGHNT and CDR2 is YYREEE in the germline V gene (reference sequence). The CDR3 totals 14 residues. V lost 2 bases, J lost 7 bases, and 12 bases lay in between. This chain's CDR3 is CASSFAGIGGELFF. CDR3 DNA: TGTGCCAGCAGCTTCGCGGGGATCGGCGGGGAGCTGTTTTTT.